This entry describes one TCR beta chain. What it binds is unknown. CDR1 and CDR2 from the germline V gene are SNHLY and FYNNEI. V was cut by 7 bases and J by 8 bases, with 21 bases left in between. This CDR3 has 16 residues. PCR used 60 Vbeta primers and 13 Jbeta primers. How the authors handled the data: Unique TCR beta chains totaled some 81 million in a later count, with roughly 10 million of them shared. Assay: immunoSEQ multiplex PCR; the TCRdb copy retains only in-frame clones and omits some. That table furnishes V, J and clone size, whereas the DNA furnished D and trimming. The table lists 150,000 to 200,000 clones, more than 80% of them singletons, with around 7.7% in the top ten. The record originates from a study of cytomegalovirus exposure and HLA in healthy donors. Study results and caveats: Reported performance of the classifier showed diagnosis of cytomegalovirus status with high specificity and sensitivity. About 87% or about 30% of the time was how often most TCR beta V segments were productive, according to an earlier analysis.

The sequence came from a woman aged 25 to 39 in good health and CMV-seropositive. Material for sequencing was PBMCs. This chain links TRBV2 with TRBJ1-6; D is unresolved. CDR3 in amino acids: CASKVSLSALDSPLHF. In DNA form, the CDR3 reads TGTGCCAGCAAAGTCTCACTATCCGCCTTAGATTCACCCCTCCACTTT.